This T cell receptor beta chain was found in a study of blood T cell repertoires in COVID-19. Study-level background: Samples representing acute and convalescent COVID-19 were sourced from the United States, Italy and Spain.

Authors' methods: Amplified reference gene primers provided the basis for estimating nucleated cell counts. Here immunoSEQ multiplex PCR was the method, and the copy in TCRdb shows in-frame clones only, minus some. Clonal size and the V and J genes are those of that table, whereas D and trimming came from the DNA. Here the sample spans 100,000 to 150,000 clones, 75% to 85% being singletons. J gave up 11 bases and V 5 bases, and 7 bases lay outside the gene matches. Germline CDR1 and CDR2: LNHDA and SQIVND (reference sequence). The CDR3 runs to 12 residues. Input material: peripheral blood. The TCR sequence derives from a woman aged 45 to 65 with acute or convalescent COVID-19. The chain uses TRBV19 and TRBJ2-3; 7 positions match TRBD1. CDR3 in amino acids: CASSVKQGMQYF. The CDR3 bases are TGTGCCAGTAGTGTAAAACAGGGGATGCAGTATTTT.